Below, 26 T cell receptor beta chains from the same sample are listed, as sequenced in a study of control samples from healthy donors and cancer patients. Repertoires were generated with immunoSEQ multiplex PCR, while TCRdb's copy carries only in-frame clones and drops some. The data hold roughly 130,000 clones, with just under 95% observed a single time. The sequenced material came from PBMCs. These TCRs come from a man between 60 and 75 years old with colorectal cancer.

The chain joins TRBV5-1 to TRBJ2-5; TRBD2 agrees at 13 bases. The CDR3 length is 15 residues. Germline V CDR1 and CDR2: SGHRS, YFSETQ. The trim removed 4 bases at V and 3 bases at J, leaving 3 bases unmatched. CDR3 amino acids: CASSLTSGGEETQYF. CDR3 in DNA: TGCGCCAGCAGCCTTACTAGCGGGGGGGAAGAGACCCAGTACTTC.

The genes are TRBV6-1 and TRBJ2-5; D is undetermined. The CDR3 covers 15 residues. Germline assignment: CDR1 MNHNS and CDR2 SASEGT. Between the trimmed V and J ends, which lost 1 base and 0 bases, there was a span of 9 bases. The CDR3 coding sequence is TGTGCCAGCAGTGAAGAGATGAGATACCAAGAGACCCAGTACTTC. Translated: CASSEEMRYQETQYF.

The J gene is TRBJ2-4, the V gene TRBV9, with TRBD1 matching over 7 bases. Germline CDR1 is SGDLS and CDR2 is YYNGEE. The CDR3 length is 16 residues. After removal of 4 bases from V and 7 bases from J, the junction contained 14 bases not matched to a gene. The CDR3 region is CASSPPPQGNRNIQYF. In DNA, the CDR3 is TGTGCCAGCAGCCCCCCACCACAGGGGAATCGGAACATTCAGTACTTC.

The gene calls are TRBV7-6 and TRBJ1-6; TRBD1 agrees at 9 bases. Germline trimming cut 1 base from V and 5 bases from J; bases unmatched to any gene: 0. The CDR3 is 15 amino acids. Germline CDR1 is SGHVS and CDR2 is FNYEAQ. The CDR3 nucleotides read TGTGCCAGCAGCTTAGGGACAGGGGATAATTCACCCCTCCACTTT. This codes for CASSLGTGDNSPLHF.

The count of this clone is one. J is TRBJ2-1 and V is TRBV12-3 or TRBV12-4; D might be TRBD1 (6 bases). There are 13 residues in the CDR3. V was clipped by 6 bases and J by 5 bases, with 11 bases between them. CDR3 region: CASRQGPHNEQFF. CDR3 DNA sequence: TGTGCCAGCAGACAGGGACCCCACAATGAGCAGTTCTTC.

In its sample, this clone was seen a few times. The chain has TRBV19 and TRBJ1-2; D is perhaps TRBD1 (6 bases). The germline V gene encodes CDR1 LNHDA and CDR2 SQIVND (reference sequence). Between the trimmed V and J ends, which lost 6 bases and 7 bases, there was a span of 12 bases. This CDR3 has 12 amino acids. CDR3 nucleotides: TGTGCCAGTAGGCCACAGGGAGGTGGCTACACCTTC. Its protein product is CASRPQGGGYTF.

The chain is built from TRBV10-1 and TRBJ2-1, with a possible D match to TRBD2 (6 bases). Germline V CDR1 and CDR2: WNHNN, SYGVQD (reference sequence). Trimming took off 6 bases at V and 7 bases at J, with 13 bases between the two ends. This CDR3 is 13 amino acids long. CDR3 loop: CASSGSRGNEQFF. The CDR3 coding sequence is TGCGCCAGCAGCGGTTCGCGGGGAAATGAGCAGTTCTTC.

The rearrangement links TRBV27 to TRBJ1-5; D remains unclear. Germline loops: CDR1 MNHEY, CDR2 SMNVEV (reference sequence). V lost 5 bases and J 1 base, leaving 12 bases between the germline ends. The CDR3 is made up of 15 amino acids. The CDR3 spells CASSPVDWSNQPQHF. DNA of the CDR3: TGTGCCAGCAGTCCCGTGGACTGGAGCAATCAGCCCCAGCATTTT.

The CDR3 coding sequence is TGTGCCAGTAGTATAGATACAGGCTACGAGCAGTACTTC. As protein: CASSIDTGYEQYF. The chain carries TRBV19 and TRBJ2-7; maybe TRBD1 (5 bases). The CDR3 has 13 residues. V gave up 0 bases and J gave up 3 bases, with 6 bases separating them. The germline V gene encodes CDR1 LNHDA and CDR2 SQIVND (reference sequence).

The genes are TRBV3-1 (or the pseudogene TRBV3-2) and TRBJ2-7; D uncertain. The CDR3 loop spans 15 amino acids. Germline CDR1 reads LGHDT; CDR2 reads YNNKEL (reference sequence). This chain's CDR3 is CPTTQATTPSYEQYF. DNA of the CDR3: TGTCCCACCACCCAAGCCACGACTCCCTCCTACGAGCAGTACTTC.

This sequence joins TRBV3-1 (or the pseudogene TRBV3-2) and TRBJ2-7; 9 bases agree with TRBD1. Trimming at V came to 4 bases and at J to 1 base, leaving 5 bases not matched to a gene. The CDR3 runs to 15 residues. The germline V gene has CDR1 LGHDT and CDR2 YNNKEL (reference sequence). CDR3 bases: TGTGCCAGCAGCCTATCCGGGACAGGGTCCTACGAGCAGTACTTC. Protein sequence: CASSLSGTGSYEQYF.

The V call is TRBV2, the J call TRBJ1-2; TRBD1 matches at 7 bases. CDR1 is SNHLY, CDR2 FYNNEI, per germline. Unmatched junction bases numbered 7, after V lost 7 bases and J lost 8 bases. The CDR3 runs 12 residues. CDR3 sequence (DNA): TGTGCCAGCACCGGACAGGCCCTCGGCTACACCTTC. Translating it yields CASTGQALGYTF. Looking up the rest from reference TRBV2 and TRBJ1-2 gives the full variable domain: EPEVTQTPSHQVTQMGQEVILRCVPISNHLYFYWYRQILGQKVEFLVSFYNNEISEKSEIFDDQFSVERPDGSNFTLKIRSTKLEDSAMYFCASTGQALGYTFGSGTRLTVV.

CDR3 sequence (DNA): TGTGCCAGCTCACCACCGGGGCGGGACTATGGCTACACCTTC. Translated: CASSPPGRDYGYTF. V usage is TRBV18 and J usage is TRBJ1-2, with D possibly being TRBD1 (5 bases). Germline V gene data show CDR1 as KGHSH and CDR2 as LQKENI. This CDR3 has 14 residues. The V gene lost 0 bases and the J gene lost 3 bases, with 8 bases spanning the gap. The full variable domain, rest sourced from reference TRBV18 and TRBJ1-2, is NAGVMQNPRHLVRRRGQEARLRCSPMKGHSHVYWYRQLPEEGLKFMVYLQKENIIDESGMPKERFSAEFPKEGPSILRIQQVVRGDSAAYFCASSPPGRDYGYTFGSGTRLTVV.

The genes are TRBV24-1 and TRBJ2-5; no firm D call. The V gene lost 4 bases and the J gene lost 5 bases, with 10 bases spanning the gap. The CDR3 extends over 13 amino acids. Germline loops: CDR1 KGHDR, CDR2 SFDVKD. CDR3 in DNA: TGTGCCACCAGTGAGGGTTCCCTTGAGACCCAGTACTTC. It encodes CATSEGSLETQYF.

The chain has TRBV24-1 and TRBJ2-1; TRBD2 aligns across 11 bases. With V trimmed by 3 bases and J by 4 bases, 4 bases remained unmatched. The V gene's germline CDR1 is KGHDR and CDR2 SFDVKD. The CDR3 spans 16 residues. Written as DNA, the CDR3 is TGTGCCACCAGTGATACCGGGACTAGCGGTTACAATGAGCAGTTCTTC. It specifies CATSDTGTSGYNEQFF.

A single count supports this clone. The chain links TRBV5-1 to TRBJ1-1; D not resolved. The V and J ends lost 1 base and 1 base respectively, with 11 bases between them. This CDR3 is built from 15 residues. Germline V gene data show CDR1 as SGHRS and CDR2 as YFSETQ. The CDR3 loop reads CASSLRSAENTEAFF. The DNA for the CDR3 is TGCGCCAGCAGCTTGAGGTCGGCGGAGAACACTGAAGCTTTCTTT.

The CDR3 DNA sequence: TGTGCCATCAGGAGGACAGGGACGAACACCGGGGAGCTGTTTTTT. Its translation: CAIRRTGTNTGELFF. The rearrangement links TRBV10-3 to TRBJ2-2, with TRBD1 identical over 8 bases. Looked up from germline, CDR1 is ENHRY and CDR2 is SYGVKD. The CDR3 covers 15 residues. The trim removed 6 bases at V and 0 bases at J, leaving 3 bases unmatched.

V usage is TRBV19 and J usage is TRBJ2-1, with D maybe TRBD2 (6 bases). Trimming removed 0 bases from V and 10 bases from J, with 19 bases in between. Germline values: CDR1 LNHDA, CDR2 SQIVND (reference sequence). The CDR3 is made up of 16 amino acids. As DNA, the CDR3 is TGTGCCAGTAGTATAGATCTAGCGCTGGTATTCCGGGAGCAGTTCTTC. Translated: CASSIDLALVFREQFF.

The rearrangement uses TRBV21-1 and TRBJ1-2; TRBD1 is the table's D call, not checked against the DNA. TRBV21-1 is marked as a pseudogene. The CDR3 is made up of 19 amino acids. CDR3 nucleotide sequence: TGTGCCAGCAGGAGCAACCTGGGACAGGGACTTGCTCCCCCCTATGGCTACACCTTC. It is translated as CASRSNLGQGLAPPYGYTF.

This sequence joins TRBV19 and TRBJ2-3; D may be TRBD1 or TRBD2 (5 bases each). Germline V gene data show CDR1 as LNHDA and CDR2 as SQIVND (reference sequence). The V end lost 3 bases, the J end lost 4 bases, and 11 bases lay between the germline ends. The CDR3 extends over 14 amino acids. The DNA of the CDR3 is TGTGCCAGTAGTATTGGGGACGGTTCAGATACGCAGTATTTT. Translated: CASSIGDGSDTQYF.

This CDR3 reads CASSQKGDRVYEQYF. The CDR3 region has the DNA TGCGCCAGCAGCCAAAAGGGGGACAGGGTTTACGAGCAGTACTTC. The chain uses TRBV4-1 and TRBJ2-7, with 9 bases matching TRBD1. CDR1 is MGHRA and CDR2 is YSYEKL in the germline V gene. The V segment lost 2 bases and the J segment 4 bases; nucleotides outside the gene matches: 6. The CDR3 extends over 15 amino acids.

This clone occurred once. The V and J genes are TRBV7-8 and TRBJ2-7, with D possibly matching TRBD1 (6 bases). This CDR3 has 14 amino acids. In germline, CDR1 is SGHVS, CDR2 FQNEAQ. Trimming took off 1 base at V and 2 bases at J, with 9 bases between the two ends. As DNA, the CDR3 is TGTGCCAGCAGCTTAGATGGGGGCCCCTACGAGCAGTACTTC. Encoded protein: CASSLDGGPYEQYF.

This chain uses TRBV7-2 with TRBJ2-1; 7 nucleotides align to TRBD1. V trimming: 2 bases; J trimming: 8 bases; junction bases outside the gene matches: 9. The CDR3 has 15 amino acids. From germline, CDR1 is SGHTA and CDR2 FQGNSA. The CDR3 protein is CASSLIQGIGDEQFF. The CDR3 coding sequence is TGTGCCAGCAGCTTAATACAGGGGATTGGAGATGAGCAGTTCTTC.

The CDR3 spells CASAGQKKHYEQYF. DNA for the CDR3: TGTGCCAGCGCGGGACAGAAGAAGCACTACGAGCAGTACTTC. V and J are TRBV25-1 and TRBJ2-7; possibly TRBD1 for D (7 bases). This CDR3 is 14 amino acids long. Between the trimmed V and J ends, which lost 8 bases and 3 bases, there was a span of 17 bases. Per germline, CDR1 MGHDK and CDR2 SYGVNS.

The V call is TRBV7-2, the J call TRBJ1-1, with 8 bases identical to TRBD1. This CDR3 is 15 amino acids long. Germline-derived CDR1 and CDR2 are SGHTA and FQGNSA. V shed 1 base, J shed 7 bases, and the junction held 8 bases outside the gene matches. The CDR3 here is CASSLDGQGPVEAFF. As DNA, the CDR3 is TGTGCCAGCAGCTTAGACGGACAGGGCCCCGTTGAAGCTTTCTTT.

The rearrangement uses TRBV29-1 and TRBJ1-1; D uncertain. Between the trimmed V and J ends, which lost 3 bases and 8 bases, there was a span of 10 bases. The CDR3 length is 11 residues. Germline lookup yields CDR1 SQVTM and CDR2 ANQGSEA. CDR3 amino acids: CSVDDGVEAFF. Written as DNA, the CDR3 is TGCAGCGTTGATGACGGAGTGGAAGCTTTCTTT.